This T cell receptor (beta chain) was sequenced for a study of early T cells in non-severe SARS-CoV-2 infection. Study-level information: Bulk RNA from unsorted whole blood was sequenced; chains were unpaired.

Each cDNA molecule carried a unique molecular identifier. One entry per CDR3 protein, called by TCRdb with MiXCR from the 5' RACE reads. The sample has about 60,000 distinct CDR3 sequences; around 21% are singletons. As to this clonotype: What it recognizes is unknown.

Study findings and constraints: Reliance on VDJdb matching favored anti-spike CD8 responses; private and CD4 specificities were missed.

V lost 4 bases to trimming and J lost 9 bases; unmatched junction nucleotides: 3. CDR1 is DFQATT, CDR2 SNEGSKA, per germline (reference sequence). This CDR3 contains 12 residues. The source of this sequence is an adult who was a healthcare worker with PCR-confirmed SARS-CoV-2 infection or an uninfected control (not recorded which). This chain links TRBV20-1 with TRBJ2-1; the match to TRBD2 covers 10 bases. The specimen comprised whole blood, sampled at baseline. This chain's CDR3 is CSAKRGGGEQFF. The CDR3 bases are TGCAGTGCTAAGCGGGGGGGCGGTGAGCAGTTCTTC.